A single sample gave rise to the 16 T cell receptor beta chains below, sequenced in a study of beta chain features in type 1 diabetes. Study results and caveats: All four CD4+ subsets from Type 1 diabetes patients carried moderately but significantly shorter TCRB CDR3s.

Isolated RNA was reverse transcribed in full, so expressed TCRB transcripts were sequenced. Assay: immunoSEQ multiplex PCR; the TCRdb copy retains only in-frame clones and omits some. The sample includes more than 300,000 clones, over 10% of them seen just once. Their specific antigens are unknown. Sequenced sample: naive CD4+ T cells from blood. The receptor set was obtained from a woman aged 18 to 35 with type 1 diabetes.

The rearrangement links TRBV18 to TRBJ1-1; D perhaps matches TRBD1 (5 bases). The CDR3 sequence is 16 residues long. V lost 3 bases, J lost 1 base, and 15 bases lay in between. Germline CDR1 is KGHSH and CDR2 is LQKENI. The DNA for the CDR3 is TGTGCCAGCTCACCCCGTGAAGGGGAGGGGAACACTGAAGCTTTCTTT. The encoded protein is CASSPREGEGNTEAFF.

This clone has a handful of counts. The chain carries TRBV25-1 and TRBJ1-2; D gene uncertain. Per germline, CDR1 MGHDK and CDR2 SYGVNS. The CDR3 is 14 amino acids. With 2 bases removed from V and 4 bases from J, the gap between germline ends came to 11 bases. CDR3 bases: TGTGCCAGCAGTGAAGTGAGGATCCCCTATGGCTACACCTTC. It codes for CASSEVRIPYGYTF.

There are a few counts of this clone. Here the CDR3 reads CASSGTDQETQYF. The CDR3 nucleotides are TGTGCCAGCAGTGGGACAGACCAAGAGACCCAGTACTTC. The chain joins TRBV2 to TRBJ2-5; a weak D match, TRBD1 (6 bases). In germline, CDR1 is SNHLY, CDR2 FYNNEI. V was cut by 4 bases and J by 0 bases, with 6 bases left in between. This CDR3 has 13 amino acids. Supplemented by reference TRBV2 and TRBJ2-5, the full variable domain reads EPEVTQTPSHQVTQMGQEVILRCVPISNHLYFYWYRQILGQKVEFLVSFYNNEISEKSEIFDDQFSVERPDGSNFTLKIRSTKLEDSAMYFCASSGTDQETQYFGPGTRLLVL.

J is TRBJ1-5 and V is TRBV10-3, with 9 positions matching TRBD1. This CDR3 region has 16 residues. CDR1 is ENHRY, CDR2 SYGVKD, per germline. With 6 bases clipped from V and 4 bases from J, the junction kept 10 bases outside the gene matches. The CDR3 spells CAISPRLGQGNQPQHF. In DNA form, the CDR3 reads TGTGCCATCAGCCCCCGTTTAGGACAGGGGAATCAGCCCCAGCATTTT.

J is TRBJ2-7 and V is TRBV2; D unclear. The CDR3 runs 15 residues. From germline, CDR1 is SNHLY and CDR2 FYNNEI. V shed 0 bases and J shed 0 bases, with 9 bases lying between them. For the CDR3, the DNA is TGTGCCAGCAGTGAAGCTTGGGCCCTCTCCTACGAGCAGTACTTC. Its translation: CASSEAWALSYEQYF.

DNA of the CDR3: TGTGCCAGCAGCCAAGCTTCGGGAATGGTTAACTATGGCTACACCTTC. Protein sequence: CASSQASGMVNYGYTF. V usage is TRBV14 and J usage is TRBJ1-2; D unresolved. Germline CDR1 is SGHDN and CDR2 is FVKESK. This CDR3 comprises 16 residues. V gave up 1 base and J gave up 1 base, with 13 bases separating them.

This clone was found a few times. This chain links TRBV7-2 with TRBJ2-3; 7 bases align to TRBD1. Germline CDR1 is SGHTA and CDR2 is FQGNSA. The V gene end was trimmed by 9 bases and the J gene end by 3 bases; junction bases not matched to a gene: 12. CDR3 size: 15 residues. The CDR3 loop reads CASLIGGQKTDTQYF. The DNA of the CDR3 is TGTGCCAGTCTGATAGGGGGACAGAAGACAGATACGCAGTATTTT.

This clone was seen more than once but under ten times. The chain employs TRBV4-2 and TRBJ1-4, with D tentatively TRBD1 (6 bases). CDR1 LGHNA and CDR2 YNFKEQ come from the germline V gene. This CDR3 spans 14 amino acids. V was shortened by 5 bases and J by 6 bases, with 13 bases between the two germline ends. CDR3 sequence (DNA): TGTGCCAGCAGCGATGACAGGTCGGATGAAAAACTGTTTTTT. Translation gives CASSDDRSDEKLFF.

The V and J genes are TRBV2 and TRBJ2-1, with D tentatively TRBD1 (5 bases). CDR3 size: 15 residues. V was clipped by 8 bases and J by 8 bases, with 22 bases between them. Looked up from germline, CDR1 is SNHLY and CDR2 is FYNNEI. The DNA of the CDR3 is TGTGCCAGCGCCTCACAGGTTGTCGTCGTCCATGAGCAGTTCTTC. It specifies CASASQVVVVHEQFF.

In this sample, this clone turned up a few times. The chain carries TRBV4-3 and TRBJ2-3; D perhaps matches TRBD2 (5 bases). Deletions cut 3 bases from V and 1 base from J, with 11 bases between. Germline V lookup: CDR1 LGHNA, CDR2 YSLEER. The CDR3 extends over 15 amino acids. In DNA, the CDR3 is TGCGCCAGCAGCCACCAAACTAGGGGCACAGATACGCAGTATTTT. Its protein is CASSHQTRGTDTQYF.

The V gene is TRBV7-9, the J gene TRBJ2-5, with TRBD2 matching 7 bases. CDR1 is SEHNR and CDR2 is FQNEAQ in the germline V gene (reference sequence). J was trimmed by 7 bases and V by 5 bases; bases with no gene match: 4. This CDR3 contains 12 residues. In DNA form, the CDR3 reads TGTGCCAGCAGCGGACTAGAGGGGACCCAGTACTTC. It codes for CASSGLEGTQYF.

This clone was observed a few times. The V gene is TRBV7-8, the J gene TRBJ2-3; 8 bases fit TRBD2. The CDR3 loop spans 15 amino acids. Germline V gene sequence: CDR1 SGHVS, CDR2 FQNEAQ. V gave up 0 bases and J gave up 2 bases; unmatched junction bases: 1. CDR3 loop: CASSLASGATDTQYF. The DNA of the CDR3 is TGTGCCAGCAGCTTAGCTAGCGGGGCCACAGATACGCAGTATTTT.

The chain has TRBV5-1 and TRBJ1-6, with 8 bases identical to TRBD1. Germline V gene sequence: CDR1 SGHRS, CDR2 YFSETQ. V shed 1 base and J 8 bases; nucleotides not matched to a gene: 5. This CDR3 is built from 15 residues. The CDR3, as DNA: TGCGCCAGCAGCTTGAGGACGGACAGGGATTCACCCCTCCACTTT. It is translated as CASSLRTDRDSPLHF. Variable domain in full (rest from reference TRBV5-1 and TRBJ1-6): KAGVTQTPRYLIKTRGQQVTLSCSPISGHRSVSWYQQTPGQGLQFLFEYFSETQRNKGNFPGRFSGRQFSNSRSEMNVSTLELGDSALYLCASSLRTDRDSPLHFGNGTRLTVT.

V gene TRBV5-4 combines with J gene TRBJ2-7; 9 bases are shared with TRBD2. In germline, CDR1 is SGHNT, CDR2 YYREEE (reference sequence). V trimming: 4 bases; J trimming: 3 bases; junction bases outside the gene matches: 14. The length of the CDR3 is 17 residues. The DNA of the CDR3 is TGTGCCAGCAGCCTGAAGAGTGGCGGGAGGGAATTCTACGAGCAGTACTTC. The encoded protein is CASSLKSGGREFYEQYF.

This clone was detected a few times. This CDR3 is also generated by other DNA sequences in the sample. The chain joins TRBV28 to TRBJ2-1; 11 bases map to TRBD2. This CDR3 is built from 15 residues. The V and J ends lost 6 bases and 4 bases, in that order; junction bases with no gene match: 5. The germline CDR1 and CDR2 sequences are MDHEN and SYDVKM. The CDR3 DNA reads TGTGCCAGCAGCTCCGGGACTAGCGGATACAATGAGCAGTTCTTC. It is translated as CASSSGTSGYNEQFF.

Only a few counts were recorded for this clone. The chain joins TRBV29-1 to TRBJ2-7; no clear D. The germline V and J ends were trimmed by 5 bases and 6 bases, with 17 bases remaining between them. Looked up from germline, CDR1 is SQVTM and CDR2 is ANQGSEA. This CDR3 is built from 13 residues. CDR3 in amino acids: CSVSRSSISEQYF. The CDR3 nucleotides are TGCAGCGTTTCAAGAAGTAGTATATCCGAGCAGTACTTC.